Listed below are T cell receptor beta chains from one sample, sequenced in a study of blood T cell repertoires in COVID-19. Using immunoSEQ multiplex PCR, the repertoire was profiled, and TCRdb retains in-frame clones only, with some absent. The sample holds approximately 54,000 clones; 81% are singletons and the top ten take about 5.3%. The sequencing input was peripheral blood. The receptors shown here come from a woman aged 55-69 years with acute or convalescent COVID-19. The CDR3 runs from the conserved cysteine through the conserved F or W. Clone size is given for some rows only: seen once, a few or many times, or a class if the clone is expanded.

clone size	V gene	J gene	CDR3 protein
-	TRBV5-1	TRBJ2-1	CASSFTGSLYNEQFF
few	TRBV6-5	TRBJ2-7	CASRGAGTGNYEQYF
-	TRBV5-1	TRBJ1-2	CASSLVEGGGYTF
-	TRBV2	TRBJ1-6	CASKGAENSPLHF
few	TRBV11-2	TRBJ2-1	CASSQALAGVNEQFF
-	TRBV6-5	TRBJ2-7	CASKPGQGGWYEQYF
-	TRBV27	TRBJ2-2	CASSLSTSGGWGGELFF
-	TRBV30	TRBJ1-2	CACPLEGGAGGYTF
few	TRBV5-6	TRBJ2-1	CASSFGQNEQFF
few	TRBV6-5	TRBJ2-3	CASSYQGLAADTQYF
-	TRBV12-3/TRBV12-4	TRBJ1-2	CASSRTGSYGYTF
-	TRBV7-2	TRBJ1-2	CASSLMGAGNYGYTF
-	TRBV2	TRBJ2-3	CASKWTPGDTQYF
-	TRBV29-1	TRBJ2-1	CSVDRAGKNGEQFF
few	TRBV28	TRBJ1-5	CAGGQPQHF
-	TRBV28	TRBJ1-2	CASSLSGQNYGYTF
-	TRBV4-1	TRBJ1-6	CASSHGQVPALSPLHF
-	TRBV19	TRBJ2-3	CASSTDRDTQYF
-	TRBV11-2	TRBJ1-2	CASSFGQGSLDYGYTF
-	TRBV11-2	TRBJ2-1	CASSLAGSSYNEQFF
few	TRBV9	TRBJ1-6	CASSALIGRNSPLHF
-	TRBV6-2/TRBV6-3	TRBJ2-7	CASSYGRTSGYITLEQYF
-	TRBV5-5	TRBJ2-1	CASSLVGHGNEQFF
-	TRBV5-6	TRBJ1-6	CASSLVTAIDSPLHF
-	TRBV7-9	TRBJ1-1	CASSFLDSRGRAEAFF
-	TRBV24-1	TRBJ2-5	CATSDRDSQETQYF
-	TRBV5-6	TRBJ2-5	CASSSLGLAGQETQYF
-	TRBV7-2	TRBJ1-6	CASSSPDRNSPLHF
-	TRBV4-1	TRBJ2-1	CASSPLEWGDMDEQFF
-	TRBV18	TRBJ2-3	CASSPTGDTQYF
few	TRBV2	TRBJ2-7	CASSGGGQSYEQYF
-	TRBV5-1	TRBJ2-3	CASSDTGWTDTQYF
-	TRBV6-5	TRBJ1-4	CASNLRAGGEKLFF
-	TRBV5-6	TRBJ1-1	CASSWGQGVTEAFF
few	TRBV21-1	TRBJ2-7	CASASGPPEQYF
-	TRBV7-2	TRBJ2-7	CASSSETGDTYEQYF
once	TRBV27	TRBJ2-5	CASSSGGGGSETQYF
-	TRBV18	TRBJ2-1	CASSPRIGDEQFF
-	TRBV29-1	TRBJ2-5	CSGTEHTKETQYF
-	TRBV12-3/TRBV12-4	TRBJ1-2	CASSFVQTYGYTF
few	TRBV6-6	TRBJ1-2	CASTPTGDYGYTF
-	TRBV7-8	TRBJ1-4	CASSFGQETLEKLFF
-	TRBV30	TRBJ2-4	CAWDRATKNIQYF
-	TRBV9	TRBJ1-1	CASSPRTGVNTEAFF
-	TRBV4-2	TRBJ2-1	CASNGQDGSYEQFF
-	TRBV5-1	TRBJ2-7	CASSLAGQAYEQYF
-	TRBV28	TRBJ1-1	CASSSYSGIGNTEAFF
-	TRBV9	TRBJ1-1	CASSAKEGANTEAFF
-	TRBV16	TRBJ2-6	CASSLSSSGANVLTF
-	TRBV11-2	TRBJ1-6	CASTLGAGGYNSPLHF
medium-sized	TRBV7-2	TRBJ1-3	CASRSRTGSGNTIYF
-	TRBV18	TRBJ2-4	CASSPLNSGQSKNIQYF
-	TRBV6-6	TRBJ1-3	CASSTGLRNTIYF
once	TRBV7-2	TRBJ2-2	CASSLAVAGPTGELFF
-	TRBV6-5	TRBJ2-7	CASRRDRSSYEQYF
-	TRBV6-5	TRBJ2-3	CASAVEGATDTQYF